Following are 17 T cell receptor beta chains from one sample sequenced in a study of cytotoxic CD8 clonotypes in ibrutinib-treated CLL (dated by TCRdb to the early 2020s). The method behind the library was the immunoSEQ multiplex PCR assay. TCRdb carries this immuneACCESS record with in-frame sequences only. Its versions omit some clonotypes, under half of them owing to an unresolved V gene in the studies checked, with the rest unexplained. A total of over 200,000 clones appear in this sample, approximately 79% of them only once. The ten largest clones capture about an eighth of the sample. This sample's time point label indicates: roughly 12 months on ibrutinib. The specimen comprised PBMCs, sampled after 12 months of ibrutinib treatment. All receptors come from a human donor with chronic lymphocytic leukemia.

The rearrangement joins TRBV6-5 to TRBJ2-7, with D perhaps matching TRBD2 (6 bases). The CDR3 has 13 amino acids. CDR1 and CDR2 from the germline V gene are MNHEY and SVGAGI. Trimming cost V 6 bases and J 0 bases, with 9 bases left between them. CDR3 bases: TGTGCCAGCAGGGGACTGTTCTCCTACGAGCAGTACTTC. Protein sequence: CASRGLFSYEQYF.

This chain joins TRBV5-1 and TRBJ1-2; the match to TRBD1 covers 9 bases. The CDR3 covers 15 residues. The junction had 8 bases not matched to a gene; V was cut back by 4 bases and J by 4 bases. CDR1 is SGHRS and CDR2 is YFSETQ in the germline V gene. The CDR3 nucleotides read TGCGCCAGCAGCGAGTCAAGACAGGGGGGCTATGGCTACACCTTC. This codes for CASSESRQGGYGYTF.

The V gene is TRBV6-1, the J gene TRBJ2-5; possibly TRBD2 for D (5 bases). CDR3 length equals 12 residues. Trimming left V 6 bases short and J 7 bases short, with 12 bases between. Germline CDR1 is MNHNS and CDR2 is SASEGT. The CDR3: CASRPEVGTQYF. In nucleotides, the CDR3 is TGTGCCAGCAGACCGGAGGTAGGGACCCAGTACTTC.

The chain joins TRBV4-2 to TRBJ2-2; TRBD2 agrees at 11 bases. The ends lost 0 bases at V and 2 bases at J; junction bases unmatched: 2. Per germline, CDR1 LGHNA and CDR2 YNFKEQ. The CDR3 sequence is 17 residues long. CDR3 sequence: CASSQETSGRNTGELFF. CDR3 in DNA: TGTGCCAGCAGCCAAGAAACTAGCGGGAGAAACACCGGGGAGCTGTTTTTT.

This chain connects TRBV27 to TRBJ2-5, with a weak D call TRBD2 (7 bases). Per germline, CDR1 MNHEY and CDR2 SMNVEV (reference sequence). The length of the CDR3 is 15 residues. V was clipped by 3 bases and J by 4 bases, with 15 bases between them. The CDR3 DNA sequence: TGTGCCAGCAGTTTTAAGGGAGGGGGAGGAGAGACCCAGTACTTC. It specifies CASSFKGGGGETQYF.

The chain links TRBV7-7 to TRBJ2-5; D unresolved. The germline V gene has CDR1 SSHAT and CDR2 FNYEAQ (reference sequence). The CDR3 has 13 residues. CDR3 sequence: CATTPLGQETQYF. CDR3 nucleotide sequence: TGTGCTACCACGCCGTTGGGTCAAGAGACCCAGTACTTC. Full variable domain (rest looked up from reference TRBV7-7 and TRBJ2-5): GAGVSQSPRYKVTKRGQDVTLRCDPISSHATLYWYQQALGQGPEFLTYFNYEAQPDKSGLPSDRFSAERPEGSISTLTIQRTEQRDSAMYRCATTPLGQETQYFGPGTRLLVL.

This chain joins TRBV5-1 and TRBJ2-1; D is unresolved. The CDR3 sequence is 15 residues long. Germline V gene lookup returns CDR1 SGHRS and CDR2 YFSETQ. Trimming took 0 bases from V and 0 from J, leaving 7 bases between them. DNA for the CDR3: TGCGCCAGCAGCTTGGGCGACCTCTCCTACAATGAGCAGTTCTTC. Translation gives CASSLGDLSYNEQFF.

The chain employs TRBV19 and TRBJ2-1; 9 nucleotides align to TRBD2. With V trimmed by 5 bases and J by 8 bases, 10 bases remained unmatched. The CDR3 spans 15 residues. CDR1 and CDR2 (germline): LNHDA, SQIVND (reference sequence). CDR3 coding DNA: TGTGCCAGTAGTTTCCTAGCGGGGTCTTTGGATGAGCAGTTCTTC. Its translation: CASSFLAGSLDEQFF.

The J gene is TRBJ1-2, the V gene TRBV10-1, with 7 bases lining up with TRBD1. Unmatched junction bases numbered 3, after V lost 4 bases and J lost 4 bases. The V gene's germline CDR1 is WNHNN and CDR2 SYGVQD (reference sequence). The CDR3 has 13 residues. The chain's CDR3 is CASSGQGGYGYTF. As DNA, the CDR3 is TGCGCCAGCAGTGGACAGGGAGGCTATGGCTACACCTTC.

The gene calls are TRBV28 and TRBJ2-7; D not resolved. CDR3 size: 13 residues. The V gene lost 3 bases and the J gene lost 3 bases, with 9 bases spanning the gap. The germline V gene encodes CDR1 MDHEN and CDR2 SYDVKM. The CDR3 DNA reads as TGTGCCAGCAGTTTCTCCCAAGACTACGAGCAGTACTTC. This sequence encodes CASSFSQDYEQYF. The variable domain in full, with the rest retrieved from reference TRBV28 and TRBJ2-7, is DVKVTQSSRYLVKRTGEKVFLECVQDMDHENMFWYRQDPGLGLRLIYFSYDVKMKEKGDIPEGYSVSREKKERFSLILESASTNQTSMYLCASSFSQDYEQYFGPGTRLTVT.

The genes are TRBV2 and TRBJ1-2; D gene ambiguous. CDR3 length: 13 amino acids. CDR1 is SNHLY and CDR2 is FYNNEI in the germline V gene. Trimming cost V 2 bases and J 4 bases, with 8 bases left between them. The CDR3 nucleotides read TGTGCCAGCAGTGAACAAGCCTTCTATGGCTACACCTTC. Translating it yields CASSEQAFYGYTF.

This clone was seen once. The rearrangement joins TRBV6-5 to TRBJ1-4, with 7 bases matching TRBD1. V lost 2 bases to trimming and J lost 8 bases; unmatched junction nucleotides: 8. Germline V CDR1 and CDR2: MNHEY, SVGAGI. The CDR3 is made up of 15 amino acids. The CDR3 DNA reads TGTGCCAGCAGTTACGGACAGGATGTCGGAGAAAAACTGTTTTTT. Protein: CASSYGQDVGEKLFF.

V and J are TRBV5-1 and TRBJ2-2, with 8 positions matching TRBD1. The CDR3 has 15 residues. Germline V gene data show CDR1 as SGHRS and CDR2 as YFSETQ. Unmatched junction bases numbered 5, after V lost 4 bases and J lost 3 bases. DNA for the CDR3: TGCGCCAGCAGCCCTCAGGACAGGGACACCGGGGAGCTGTTTTTT. It yields the protein CASSPQDRDTGELFF.

DNA of the CDR3: TGTGCCAGCAGCCAGACTAGCGCGTCCTACAATGAGCAGTTCTTC. This translates into CASSQTSASYNEQFF. This rearrangement joins TRBV6-5 to TRBJ2-1; 8 bases are a match to TRBD2. The CDR3 consists of 15 residues. Trimming removed 6 bases from V and 1 base from J; junction bases left unmatched: 5. Germline V CDR1 and CDR2: MNHEY, SVGAGI.

J is TRBJ2-5 and V is TRBV19; D is unresolved. Germline V gene data show CDR1 as LNHDA and CDR2 as SQIVND (reference sequence). The CDR3 is made up of 16 amino acids. With 4 bases removed from V and 1 base from J, the gap between germline ends came to 16 bases. The CDR3 protein is CASSNFGIQTQETQYF. CDR3 nucleotides: TGTGCCAGTAGTAATTTCGGTATTCAGACCCAAGAGACCCAGTACTTC. The variable domain in full, completed from reference TRBV19 and TRBJ2-5, reads DGGITQSPKYLFRKEGQNVTLSCEQNLNHDAMYWYRQDPGQGLRLIYYSQIVNDFQKGDIAEGYSVSREKKESFPLTVTSAQKNPTAFYLCASSNFGIQTQETQYFGPGTRLLVL.

This clone has only one observation. The gene calls are TRBV5-5 and TRBJ2-2, with D unresolved. The CDR3 is 13 residues long. V dropped 0 bases and J dropped 8 bases, with 8 bases sitting between them. From germline, CDR1 is SGHKS and CDR2 YYEKEE (reference sequence). CDR3 in amino acids: CASSLEWAGELFF. The CDR3 DNA follows: TGTGCCAGCAGCTTGGAATGGGCAGGGGAGCTGTTTTTT.

This chain connects TRBV6-5 to TRBJ1-3; D might be TRBD1 (5 bases). The V end lost 8 bases, the J end lost 2 bases, and 13 bases lay between the germline ends. The CDR3 runs 14 residues. Germline V CDR1 and CDR2: MNHEY, SVGAGI. The CDR3 loop reads CASSHRRAGNTIYF. The CDR3 DNA is TGTGCCAGCTCCCACAGGAGGGCTGGAAACACCATATATTTT.